This record looks at one TCR beta chain sequence and its context. As yet, its antigen is unknown. The data originate from a study of siplizumab effects on memory and regulatory T cells. General study points: Assignment of a naive or memory phenotype failed for roughly 75-95% of the proliferating CD4+ or CD8+ clones.

Germline values: CDR1 MNHEY, CDR2 SVGAGI. The V gene end was trimmed by 6 bases and the J gene end by 9 bases; junction bases not matched to a gene: 8. CDR3 size: 15 residues. Method: immunoSEQ multiplex PCR; TCRdb's copy keeps in-frame clones and lacks some. The data contain 95,000 to 100,000 clones, about nine tenths of them singletons. This sequence originates from a human donor in good health. Input material: non-Treg CD4+ T cells sorted from blood. The chain uses TRBV6-5 and TRBJ2-1; 13 nucleotides align to TRBD2. In DNA form, the CDR3 reads TGTGCCAGCAGCCCCGGGACTAGCGGGATGGGTGAGCAGTTCTTC. This sequence encodes CASSPGTSGMGEQFF.